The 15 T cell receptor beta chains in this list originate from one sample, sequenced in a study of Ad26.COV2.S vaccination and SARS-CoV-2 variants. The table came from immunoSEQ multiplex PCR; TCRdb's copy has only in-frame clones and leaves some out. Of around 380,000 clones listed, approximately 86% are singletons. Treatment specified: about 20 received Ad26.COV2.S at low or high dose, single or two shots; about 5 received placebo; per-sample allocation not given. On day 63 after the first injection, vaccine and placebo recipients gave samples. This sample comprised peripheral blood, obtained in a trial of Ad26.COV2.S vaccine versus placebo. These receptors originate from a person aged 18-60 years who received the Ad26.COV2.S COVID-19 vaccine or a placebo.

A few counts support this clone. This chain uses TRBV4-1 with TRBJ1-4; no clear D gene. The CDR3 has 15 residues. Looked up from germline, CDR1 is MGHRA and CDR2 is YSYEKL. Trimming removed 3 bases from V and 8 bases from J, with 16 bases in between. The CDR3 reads CASSHLAMVREKLFF. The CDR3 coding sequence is TGCGCCAGCAGCCATCTCGCGATGGTGAGGGAAAAACTGTTTTTT.

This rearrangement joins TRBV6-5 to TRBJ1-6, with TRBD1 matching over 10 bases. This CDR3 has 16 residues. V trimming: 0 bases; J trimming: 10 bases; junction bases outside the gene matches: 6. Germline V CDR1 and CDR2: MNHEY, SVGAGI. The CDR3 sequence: CASSYSSGQGPSPLHF. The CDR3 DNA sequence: TGTGCCAGCAGTTACTCATCGGGACAGGGGCCATCACCCCTCCACTTT.

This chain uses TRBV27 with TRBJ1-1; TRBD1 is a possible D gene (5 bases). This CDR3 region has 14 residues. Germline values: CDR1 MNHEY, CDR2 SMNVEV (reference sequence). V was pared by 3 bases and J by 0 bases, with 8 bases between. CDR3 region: CASSLRGMNTEAFF. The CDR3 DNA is TGTGCCAGCAGTTTGAGGGGTATGAACACTGAAGCTTTCTTT.

The CDR3 DNA reads as TGTGCCTGGAGTGTAGGGGGGTTTGGGCACACTGAAGCTTTCTTT. It translates to CAWSVGGFGHTEAFF. The V and J genes are TRBV30 and TRBJ1-1; TRBD1 might be the D (6 bases). Germline CDR1 GTSNPN, CDR2 SVGIG (reference sequence). This CDR3 spans 15 amino acids. Trimming removed 0 bases from V and 3 bases from J, with 14 bases in between.

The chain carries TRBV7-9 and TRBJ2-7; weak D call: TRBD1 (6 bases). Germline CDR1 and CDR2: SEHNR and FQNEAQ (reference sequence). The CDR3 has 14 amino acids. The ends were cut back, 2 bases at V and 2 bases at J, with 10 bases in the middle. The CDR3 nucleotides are TGTGCCAGCAGCTTACCTGGACAGCCCTACGAGCAGTACTTC. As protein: CASSLPGQPYEQYF.

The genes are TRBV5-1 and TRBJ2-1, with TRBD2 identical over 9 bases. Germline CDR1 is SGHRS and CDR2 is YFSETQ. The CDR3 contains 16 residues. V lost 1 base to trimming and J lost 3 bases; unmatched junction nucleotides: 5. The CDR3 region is CASSLRASGDYNEQFF. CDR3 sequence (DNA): TGCGCCAGCAGCTTGAGGGCTAGCGGGGACTACAATGAGCAGTTCTTC.

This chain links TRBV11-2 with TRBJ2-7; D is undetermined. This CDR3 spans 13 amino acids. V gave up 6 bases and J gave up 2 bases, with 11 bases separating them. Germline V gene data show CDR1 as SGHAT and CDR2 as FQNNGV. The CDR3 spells CASRVESPYEQYF. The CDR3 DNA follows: TGTGCCAGCAGGGTGGAAAGCCCCTACGAGCAGTACTTC.

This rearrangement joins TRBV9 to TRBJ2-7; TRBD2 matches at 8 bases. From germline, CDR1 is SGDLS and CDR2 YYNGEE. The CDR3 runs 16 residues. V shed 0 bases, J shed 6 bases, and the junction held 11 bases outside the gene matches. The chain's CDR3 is CASSVAEKRGILEQYF. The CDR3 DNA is TGTGCCAGCAGCGTAGCGGAGAAGCGGGGGATCCTCGAGCAGTACTTC.

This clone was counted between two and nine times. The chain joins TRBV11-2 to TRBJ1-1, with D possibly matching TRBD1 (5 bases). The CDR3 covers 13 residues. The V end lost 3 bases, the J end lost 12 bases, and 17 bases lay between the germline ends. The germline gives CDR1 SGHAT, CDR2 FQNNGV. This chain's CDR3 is CASSLGRELGPFF. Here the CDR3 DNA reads TGTGCCAGCAGCTTGGGGCGTGAACTTGGGCCTTTCTTT.

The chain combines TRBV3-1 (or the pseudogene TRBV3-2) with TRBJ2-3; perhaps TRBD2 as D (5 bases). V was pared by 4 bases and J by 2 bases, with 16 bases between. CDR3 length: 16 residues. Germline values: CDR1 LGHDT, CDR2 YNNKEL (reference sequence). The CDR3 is CASSLGESDSTDTQYF. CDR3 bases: TGTGCCAGCAGCCTCGGGGAATCGGACTCCACAGATACGCAGTATTTT.

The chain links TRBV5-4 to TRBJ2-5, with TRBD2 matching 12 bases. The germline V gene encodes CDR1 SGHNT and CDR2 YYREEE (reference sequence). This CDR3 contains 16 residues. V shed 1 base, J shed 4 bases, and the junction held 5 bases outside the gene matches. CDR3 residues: CASSLTTSGGLETQYF. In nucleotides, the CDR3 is TGTGCCAGCAGCTTGACGACTAGCGGGGGTCTAGAGACCCAGTACTTC.

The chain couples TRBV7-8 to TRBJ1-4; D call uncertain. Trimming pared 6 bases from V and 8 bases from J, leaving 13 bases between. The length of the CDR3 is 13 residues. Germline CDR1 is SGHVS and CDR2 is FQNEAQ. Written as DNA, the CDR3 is TGTGCCAGCAGTGAGGGTCCAGTCGAAAAACTGTTTTTT. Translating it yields CASSEGPVEKLFF. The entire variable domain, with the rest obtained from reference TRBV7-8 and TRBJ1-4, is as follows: GAGVSQSPRYKVAKRGQDVALRCDPISGHVSLFWYQQALGQGPEFLTYFQNEAQLDKSGLPSDRFFAERPEGSVSTLKIQRTQQEDSAVYLCASSEGPVEKLFFGSGTQLSVL.

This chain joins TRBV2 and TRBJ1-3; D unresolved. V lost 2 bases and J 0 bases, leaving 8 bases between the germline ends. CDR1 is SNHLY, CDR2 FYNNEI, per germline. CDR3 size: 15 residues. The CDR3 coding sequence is TGTGCCAGCAGTGAAAGGTACCTCTCTGGAAACACCATATATTTT. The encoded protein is CASSERYLSGNTIYF.

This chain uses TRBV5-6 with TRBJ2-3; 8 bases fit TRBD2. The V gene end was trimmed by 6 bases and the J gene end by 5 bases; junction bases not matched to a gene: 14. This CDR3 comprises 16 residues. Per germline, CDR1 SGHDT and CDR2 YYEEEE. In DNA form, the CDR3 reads TGTGCCAGCACCCCGGCGGGCGGGGGGCCGGTAGATACGCAGTATTTT. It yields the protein CASTPAGGGPVDTQYF.

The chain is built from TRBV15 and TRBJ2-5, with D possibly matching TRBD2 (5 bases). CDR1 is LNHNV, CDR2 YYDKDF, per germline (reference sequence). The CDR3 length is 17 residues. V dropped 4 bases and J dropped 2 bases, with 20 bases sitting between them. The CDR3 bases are TGTGCCACCAGCACCGGGGTGACTACCACCCTTCAAGAGACCCAGTACTTC. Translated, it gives CATSTGVTTTLQETQYF.